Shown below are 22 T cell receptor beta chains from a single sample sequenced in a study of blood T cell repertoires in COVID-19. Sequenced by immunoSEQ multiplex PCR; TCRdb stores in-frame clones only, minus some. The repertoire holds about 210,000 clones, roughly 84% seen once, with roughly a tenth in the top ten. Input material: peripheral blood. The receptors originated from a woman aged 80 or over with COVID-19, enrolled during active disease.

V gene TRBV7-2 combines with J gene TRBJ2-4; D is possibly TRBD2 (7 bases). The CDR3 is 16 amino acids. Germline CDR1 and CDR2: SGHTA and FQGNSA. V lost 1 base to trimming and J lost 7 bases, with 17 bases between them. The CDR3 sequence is CASSLGPIGGGNIQYF. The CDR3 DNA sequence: TGTGCCAGCAGCTTAGGCCCTATAGGGGGAGGGAACATTCAGTACTTC.

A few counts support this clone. CDR3 amino acids: CASSLVSGSGANVLTF. CDR3 DNA: TGTGCCAGCAGCTTGGTTTCGGGATCTGGGGCCAACGTCCTGACTTTC. The V call is TRBV5-6, the J call TRBJ2-6; possibly TRBD2 for D (5 bases). This CDR3 region has 16 residues. The V gene lost 0 bases and the J gene lost 1 base, with 8 bases spanning the gap. CDR1 and CDR2 from the germline V gene are SGHDT and YYEEEE. The whole variable domain, filled in from reference TRBV5-6 and TRBJ2-6, reads DAGVTQSPTHLIKTRGQQVTLRCSPKSGHDTVSWYQQALGQGPQFIFQYYEEEERQRGNFPDRFSGHQFPNYSSELNVNALLLGDSALYLCASSLVSGSGANVLTFGAGSRLTVL.

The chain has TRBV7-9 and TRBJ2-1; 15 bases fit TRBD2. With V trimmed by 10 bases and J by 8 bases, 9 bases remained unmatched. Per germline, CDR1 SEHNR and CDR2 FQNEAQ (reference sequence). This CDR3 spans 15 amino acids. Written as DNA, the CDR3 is TGTGCCATCGGGACTAGCGGGGGGTTGTCGGATGAGCAGTTCTTC. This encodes CAIGTSGGLSDEQFF.

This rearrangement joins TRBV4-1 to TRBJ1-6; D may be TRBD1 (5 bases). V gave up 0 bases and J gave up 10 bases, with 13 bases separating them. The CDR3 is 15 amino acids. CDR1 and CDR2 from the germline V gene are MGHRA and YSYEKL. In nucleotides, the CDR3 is TGCGCCAGCAGCCAAGATCCAGGGTATTACTCACCCCTCCACTTT. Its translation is CASSQDPGYYSPLHF.

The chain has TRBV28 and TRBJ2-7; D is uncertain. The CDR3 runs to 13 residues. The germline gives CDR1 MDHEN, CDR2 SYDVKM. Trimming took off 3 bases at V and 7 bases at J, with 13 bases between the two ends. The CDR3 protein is CASSFSLYKEQYV. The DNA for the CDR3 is TGTGCCAGCAGTTTCTCCCTATATAAGGAGCAGTACGTC.

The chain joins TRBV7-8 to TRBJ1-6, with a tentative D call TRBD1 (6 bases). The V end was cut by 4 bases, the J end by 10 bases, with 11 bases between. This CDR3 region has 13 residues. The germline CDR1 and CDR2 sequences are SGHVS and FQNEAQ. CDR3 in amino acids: CASSSVQGSPLHF. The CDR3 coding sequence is TGTGCCAGCAGCTCAGTACAGGGATCACCCCTCCACTTT.

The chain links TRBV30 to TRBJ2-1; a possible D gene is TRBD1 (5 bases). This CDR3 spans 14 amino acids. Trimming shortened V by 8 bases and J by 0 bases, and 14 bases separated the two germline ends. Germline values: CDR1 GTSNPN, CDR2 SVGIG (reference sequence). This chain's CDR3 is CAGASGSSYNEQFF. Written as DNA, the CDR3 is TGTGCCGGGGCCTCCGGGTCCTCCTACAATGAGCAGTTCTTC.

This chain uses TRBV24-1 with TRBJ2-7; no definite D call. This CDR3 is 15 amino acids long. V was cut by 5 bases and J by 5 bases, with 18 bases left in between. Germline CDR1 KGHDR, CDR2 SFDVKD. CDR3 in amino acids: CATSADGAPPNEQYF. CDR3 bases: TGTGCCACCAGTGCCGATGGAGCTCCTCCCAACGAGCAGTACTTC.

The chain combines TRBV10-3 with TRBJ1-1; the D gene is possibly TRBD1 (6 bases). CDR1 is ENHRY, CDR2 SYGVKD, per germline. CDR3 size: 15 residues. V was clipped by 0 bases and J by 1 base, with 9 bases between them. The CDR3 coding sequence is TGTGCCATCAGTGAGTCAGCCAGGGGGAACACTGAAGCTTTCTTT. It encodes CAISESARGNTEAFF.

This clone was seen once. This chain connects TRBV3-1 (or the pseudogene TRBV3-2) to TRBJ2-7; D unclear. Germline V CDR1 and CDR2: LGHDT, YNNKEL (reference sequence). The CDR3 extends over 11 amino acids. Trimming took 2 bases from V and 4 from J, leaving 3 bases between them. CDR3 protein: CASSQSYEQYF. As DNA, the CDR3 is TGTGCCAGCAGCCAATCGTACGAGCAGTACTTC.

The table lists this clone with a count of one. CDR3 DNA: TGTGCCAGTAGGGCCGGGACAACGAACACTGAAGCTTTCTTT. It codes for CASRAGTTNTEAFF. The chain is built from TRBV19 and TRBJ1-1, with D possibly being TRBD1 (6 bases). CDR1 LNHDA and CDR2 SQIVND come from the germline V gene (reference sequence). The ends were cut back, 6 bases at V and 1 base at J, with 12 bases in the middle. This CDR3 spans 14 amino acids.

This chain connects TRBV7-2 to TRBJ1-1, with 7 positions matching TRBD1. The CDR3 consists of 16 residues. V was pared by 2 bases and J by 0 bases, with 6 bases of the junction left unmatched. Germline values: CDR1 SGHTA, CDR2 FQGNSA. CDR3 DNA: TGTGCCAGCAGCTTACTCCAGGGGGGTATGAACACTGAAGCTTTCTTT. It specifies CASSLLQGGMNTEAFF. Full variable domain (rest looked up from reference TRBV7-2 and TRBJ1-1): GAGVSQSPSNKVTEKGKDVELRCDPISGHTALYWYRQSLGQGLEFLIYFQGNSAPDKSGLPSDRFSAERTGGSVSTLTIQRTQQEDSAVYLCASSLLQGGMNTEAFFGQGTRLTVV.

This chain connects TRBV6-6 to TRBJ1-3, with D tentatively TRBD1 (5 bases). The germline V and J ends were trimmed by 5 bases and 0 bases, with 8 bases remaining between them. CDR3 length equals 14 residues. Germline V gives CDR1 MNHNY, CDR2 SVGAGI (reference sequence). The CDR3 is CASSGQSSGNTIYF. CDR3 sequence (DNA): TGTGCCAGCAGTGGACAAAGCTCTGGAAACACCATATATTTT.

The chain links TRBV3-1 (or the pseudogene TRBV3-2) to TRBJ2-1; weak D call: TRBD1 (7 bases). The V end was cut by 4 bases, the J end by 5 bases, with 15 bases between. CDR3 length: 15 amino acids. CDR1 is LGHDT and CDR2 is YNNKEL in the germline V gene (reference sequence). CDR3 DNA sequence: TGTGCCAGCAGCCCCAGGGGGGTCCCTAACAATGAGCAGTTCTTC. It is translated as CASSPRGVPNNEQFF.

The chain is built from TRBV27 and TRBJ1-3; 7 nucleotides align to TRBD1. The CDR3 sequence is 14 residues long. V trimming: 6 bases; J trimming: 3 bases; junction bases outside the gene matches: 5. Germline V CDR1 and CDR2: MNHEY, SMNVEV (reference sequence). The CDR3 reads CASRPTGNGNTIYF. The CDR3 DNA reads TGTGCCAGCAGACCGACAGGGAATGGAAACACCATATATTTT.

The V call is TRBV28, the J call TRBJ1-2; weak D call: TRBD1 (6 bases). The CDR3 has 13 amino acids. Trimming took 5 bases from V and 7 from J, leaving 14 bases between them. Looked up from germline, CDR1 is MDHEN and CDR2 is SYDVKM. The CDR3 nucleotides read TGTGCCAGCAGTCCACCAGGGGCCCGTGGCTACACCTTC. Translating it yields CASSPPGARGYTF.

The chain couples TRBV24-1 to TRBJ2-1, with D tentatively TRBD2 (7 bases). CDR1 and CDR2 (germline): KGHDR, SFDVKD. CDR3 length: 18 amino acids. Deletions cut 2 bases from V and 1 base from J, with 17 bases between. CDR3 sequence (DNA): TGTGCCACCAGTGATTCTGGAGTGGGGGGGGCATCCTACAATGAGCAGTTCTTC. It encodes CATSDSGVGGASYNEQFF.

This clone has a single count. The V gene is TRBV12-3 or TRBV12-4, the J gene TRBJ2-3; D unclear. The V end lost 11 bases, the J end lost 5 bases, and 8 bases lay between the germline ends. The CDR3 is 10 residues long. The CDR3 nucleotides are TGTGCCTCCGGTAGAGATACGCAGTATTTT. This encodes CASGRDTQYF.

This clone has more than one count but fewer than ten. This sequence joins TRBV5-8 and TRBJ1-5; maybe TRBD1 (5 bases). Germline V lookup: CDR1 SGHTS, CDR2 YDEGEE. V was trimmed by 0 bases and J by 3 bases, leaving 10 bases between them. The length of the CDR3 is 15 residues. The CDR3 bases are TGTGCCAGCAGCTTGGGCGGGGCCGTCAATCAGCCCCAGCATTTT. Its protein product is CASSLGGAVNQPQHF.

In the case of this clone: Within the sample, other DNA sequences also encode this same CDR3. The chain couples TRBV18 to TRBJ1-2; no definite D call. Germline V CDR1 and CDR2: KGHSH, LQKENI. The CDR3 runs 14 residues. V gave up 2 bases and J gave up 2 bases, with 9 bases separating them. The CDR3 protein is CASSPFTENYGYTF. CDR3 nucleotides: TGTGCCAGCTCACCATTCACGGAGAACTATGGCTACACCTTC.

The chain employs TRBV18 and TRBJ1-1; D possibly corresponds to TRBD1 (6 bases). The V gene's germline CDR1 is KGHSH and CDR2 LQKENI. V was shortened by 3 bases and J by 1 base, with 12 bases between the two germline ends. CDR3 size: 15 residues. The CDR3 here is CASSPPGHQNTEAFF. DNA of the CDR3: TGTGCCAGCTCACCTCCGGGACACCAGAACACTGAAGCTTTCTTT.

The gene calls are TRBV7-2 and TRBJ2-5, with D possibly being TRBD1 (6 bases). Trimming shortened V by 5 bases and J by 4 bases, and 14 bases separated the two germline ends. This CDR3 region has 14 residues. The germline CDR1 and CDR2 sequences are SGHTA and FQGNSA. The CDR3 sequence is CASSGPQGSETQYF. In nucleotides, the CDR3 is TGTGCCAGCAGCGGACCACAGGGATCAGAGACCCAGTACTTC.